Each of the 2 T cell receptor beta chains below was sequenced from the same sample in a study of blood T cells in healthy people across ages. Primers used in a second PCR of about 7 to 12 cycles were a sample-barcoded 5' primer and a J-beta primer mix. TCRdb analysed the 5' RACE reads with MiXCR anew, one entry per CDR3 protein. The repertoire holds about 1.5 million distinct CDR3 sequences, with 40% to 45% as singletons. The sample consisted of blood. The receptors stem from a woman between 18 and 30 years old in good health.

Only a few counts were recorded for this clonotype. The V gene is TRBV25-1, the J gene TRBJ2-5; TRBD2 matches 7 bases. Per the germline V gene, CDR1 is MGHDK and CDR2 is SYGVNS. The V gene end was trimmed by 3 bases and the J gene end by 5 bases; junction bases not matched to a gene: 9. The CDR3 sequence is 15 residues long. The CDR3 is CASSETAGPGETQYF. Here the CDR3 DNA reads TGTGCCAGCAGTGAGACAGCGGGGCCCGGGGAGACCCAGTACTTC.

In its sample, this clonotype was seen a few times. The V call is TRBV28, the J call TRBJ1-1; D is undetermined. The germline CDR1 and CDR2 sequences are MDHEN and SYDVKM. The CDR3 length is 14 residues. V lost 6 bases and J lost 1, with 12 bases in between. The CDR3 loop is CASRLPRWNTEAFF. The CDR3, as DNA: TGTGCCAGCAGACTCCCACGGTGGAACACTGAAGCTTTCTTT.